The clone carrying this T cell receptor (beta chain) was seen a handful of times. As yet, its antigen is unknown. These data are taken from a study of T cell repertoires in cytomegalovirus infection. Study background: The authors used CMV epitopes that were HLA-C-restricted (recently identified) and HLA-B-restricted (well studied). CMV infection plus the matching HLA type was flagged by public TCR beta signatures.

Whole-study findings and limits: Cumulated frequencies of public TCR beta families served to identify carriers of CMV plus the relevant HLA. The study found HLA-C-restricted CMV-specific TCR beta clonotypes dominating the ex vivo response.

Using its own MiXCR run on the reads, TCRdb lists one record per CDR3 protein. The sample lists around 800,000 distinct CDR3 sequences; roughly 33% were seen once. The germline CDR1 and CDR2 sequences are MRHNA and SNTAGT. The CDR3 totals 15 residues. V was shortened by 2 bases and J by 0 bases, with 9 bases between the two germline ends. The TCR sequence derives from a human donor in good health (CMV status not recorded). Some clones in this sample may be carry-over from other donors' samples. The chain is built from TRBV6-4 and TRBJ2-3; tentative D call: TRBD1 (6 bases). Sequences were derived from cultured CD8+ T cells from PBMCs, sampled from culture after CMV antigen stimulation. CDR3 sequence (DNA): TGTGCCAGCAGTGACCGACAGGAAAGCACAGATACGCAGTATTTT. Translating gives CASSDRQESTDTQYF.